The 3 T cell receptor beta chains below come from one sample, sequenced in a study of control samples from healthy donors and cancer patients. Assay used: immunoSEQ multiplex PCR; TCRdb lists only in-frame clones, some missing. The table includes roughly 400,000 clones, 90% detected once. The specimen was PBMCs. These receptors came from a man in his forties with head and neck cancer.

In the case of this clone: This CDR3 is missing its conserved last phenylalanine or tryptophan, likely due to a read error. It is unclear where the CDR3 begins or ends on the DNA, so no DNA is shown, and the CDR3 is as TCRdb lists it. The rearrangement links TRBV18 to TRBJ2-4; the D call TRBD2 from the table was never checked on the DNA. The CDR3 spans 13 residues, counting both ends. In germline, CDR1 is KGHSH, CDR2 LQKENI. The CDR3 region is CASSPQGSSGGVQ.

The V call is TRBV21-1, the J call TRBJ2-2; the DNA was not compared with TRBD2, the D call given in the table. TRBV21-1 is a pseudogene. The CDR3 is 17 amino acids. In DNA form, the CDR3 reads TGTGCCAGCACAGGGACTAGCGGGGATGGGAACACCGGGGAGCTGTTTTTT. Translated: CASTGTSGDGNTGELFF.

This chain uses TRBV7-8 with TRBJ2-5; TRBD2 matches 8 bases. V lost 4 bases and J lost 2; bases outside the gene matches: 9. This CDR3 is 16 amino acids long. The germline V gene has CDR1 SGHVS and CDR2 FQNEAQ. The CDR3 loop reads CASSSRGGPRQETQYF. CDR3 coding DNA: TGTGCCAGCAGCTCCCGGGGGGGGCCACGGCAAGAGACCCAGTACTTC.